What follows are 29 T cell receptor beta chains derived from one specimen sequenced in a study of T cell responses to AZD1222 COVID-19 vaccine. The repertoire was sequenced with immunoSEQ multiplex PCR; TCRdb's copy has only in-frame clones and lacks some. This sample yields about 77,000 clones, of which 92% are seen a single time; roughly 5% belongs to the top ten. Source: peripheral blood, taken 28 days after the second AZD1222 dose. Every receptor here comes from an adult who received the AZD1222 COVID-19 vaccine.

The V gene is TRBV5-4, the J gene TRBJ2-5, with D possibly being TRBD2 (6 bases). CDR1 and CDR2 from the germline V gene are SGHNT and YYREEE (reference sequence). V was shortened by 4 bases and J by 2 bases, with 12 bases between the two germline ends. This CDR3 has 14 residues. DNA of the CDR3: TGTGCCAGCAGCCGCTGGCGGGAACAAGAGACCCAGTACTTC. It specifies CASSRWREQETQYF.

This clone was detected a few times. V is TRBV5-1 and J is TRBJ2-2; D not resolved. Germline V CDR1 and CDR2: SGHRS, YFSETQ. The V end was cut by 7 bases, the J end by 4 bases, with 17 bases between. The CDR3 consists of 15 residues. CDR3 loop: CASQLRYSFTGELFF. For the CDR3, the DNA is TGCGCCAGCCAGCTCCGGTATTCCTTCACCGGGGAGCTGTTTTTT.

The rearrangement uses TRBV6-1 and TRBJ2-5; 9 bases match TRBD2. The germline gives CDR1 MNHNS, CDR2 SASEGT. J lost 5 bases, V lost 0 bases, and 4 bases had no gene match. The CDR3 sequence is 15 residues long. The CDR3 bases are TGTGCCAGCAGTGAAGCTAGCGGGAGTGGGGAGACCCAGTACTTC. Encoded protein: CASSEASGSGETQYF.

The chain employs TRBV4-3 and TRBJ1-3, with a tentative D call TRBD1 (6 bases). The CDR3 covers 15 residues. The germline V and J ends were trimmed by 4 bases and 0 bases, with 10 bases remaining between them. Germline V lookup: CDR1 LGHNA, CDR2 YSLEER. The CDR3 nucleotides are TGCGCCAGCAGCCCCGGGACACCCTCTGGAAACACCATATATTTT. It translates to CASSPGTPSGNTIYF.

On this clone itself: In the same sample, other DNA sequences code for this CDR3. The chain links TRBV5-1 to TRBJ2-7; D is unclear. Trimming removed 0 bases from V and 3 bases from J, with 4 bases in between. Per the germline V gene, CDR1 is SGHRS and CDR2 is YFSETQ. CDR3 size: 12 residues. This CDR3 is CASSLDIYEQYF. In DNA form, the CDR3 reads TGCGCCAGCAGCTTGGACATCTACGAGCAGTACTTC.

The chain employs TRBV20-1 and TRBJ2-1; weak D call: TRBD2 (5 bases). There are 11 residues in the CDR3. CDR1 is DFQATT, CDR2 SNEGSKA, per germline (reference sequence). Trimming left V 6 bases short and J 12 bases short, with 15 bases between. DNA of the CDR3: TGCAGTGCCAAAAGCGGATCGGCGCAGTTCTTC. Amino acids: CSAKSGSAQFF.

The chain has TRBV9 and TRBJ2-5; D might be TRBD1 or TRBD2, each matching 5 bases. Germline V gene data show CDR1 as SGDLS and CDR2 as YYNGEE. V shed 0 bases and J shed 1 base, with 19 bases lying between them. The CDR3 contains 18 residues. The CDR3 loop is CASSVGLRGPMPQETQYF. Written as DNA, the CDR3 is TGTGCCAGCAGCGTAGGGTTGAGGGGCCCAATGCCCCAAGAGACCCAGTACTTC.

This chain links TRBV21-1 with TRBJ2-7; TRBD2, the D gene given by the table, was not confirmed from the DNA. TRBV21-1 is a pseudogene segment. CDR3 length: 15 amino acids. CDR3 nucleotides: TGTGCCAGCAGCCTCCTTAGCGGCAGCCCCTACGAGCAGTACTTC. It translates to CASSLLSGSPYEQYF.

The table lists this clone with a few counts. The chain couples TRBV7-2 to TRBJ1-6; D possibly corresponds to TRBD1 (5 bases). The CDR3 consists of 16 residues. The germline V gene encodes CDR1 SGHTA and CDR2 FQGNSA. V lost 1 base and J 4 bases, leaving 11 bases between the germline ends. CDR3 residues: CASSLETGFYNSPLHF. CDR3 nucleotides: TGTGCCAGCAGCTTAGAAACAGGATTTTATAATTCACCCCTCCACTTT.

The chain couples TRBV19 to TRBJ2-7; TRBD1 matches at 9 bases. V dropped 11 bases and J dropped 3; count of bases not matched to a gene: 5. CDR3 length: 12 residues. From germline, CDR1 is LNHDA and CDR2 SQIVND (reference sequence). The CDR3 sequence is CASRDRDYEQYF. The CDR3, as DNA: TGTGCCTCCCGGGACAGGGACTACGAGCAGTACTTC.

V gene TRBV7-2 combines with J gene TRBJ2-3, with 10 bases matching TRBD2. Germline CDR1 and CDR2: SGHTA and FQGNSA. This CDR3 comprises 19 residues. Trimming removed 3 bases from V and 2 bases from J; junction bases left unmatched: 14. DNA of the CDR3: TGTGCCAGCAGCTTGGGGGCGTTACGACTAGCGGGCTACACAGATACGCAGTATTTT. Its protein product is CASSLGALRLAGYTDTQYF.

V gene TRBV30 combines with J gene TRBJ2-1; 8 bases map to TRBD1. The junction had 7 bases not matched to a gene; V was cut back by 2 bases and J by 4 bases. The CDR3 covers 15 residues. CDR1 is GTSNPN, CDR2 SVGIG, per germline (reference sequence). The CDR3 reads CAWSRKRTGYNEQFF. DNA for the CDR3: TGTGCCTGGAGTCGGAAAAGGACAGGGTACAATGAGCAGTTCTTC.

This rearrangement joins TRBV12-3 or TRBV12-4 to TRBJ2-7; D uncertain. The CDR3 is made up of 13 amino acids. Trimming left V 1 base short and J 0 bases short, with 4 bases between. For the CDR3, the DNA is TGTGCCAGCAGTTTAGGCGACTCCTACGAGCAGTACTTC. This translates into CASSLGDSYEQYF.

The J gene is TRBJ2-1, the V gene TRBV7-3, with 7 bases that match TRBD1. In germline, CDR1 is SGHTA, CDR2 FQGTGA. V shed 5 bases and J 10 bases; nucleotides not matched to a gene: 8. The CDR3 is made up of 13 amino acids. CDR3 sequence: CASSRYQTGEQFF. CDR3 nucleotides: TGTGCCAGCAGCCGGTACCAGACAGGGGAGCAGTTCTTC.

The chain carries TRBV10-3 and TRBJ2-7, with no clear D. The length of the CDR3 is 14 residues. V lost 0 bases and J 0 bases, leaving 6 bases between the germline ends. The germline V gene has CDR1 ENHRY and CDR2 SYGVKD. CDR3 bases: TGTGCCATCAGTGAGTCTCTGCTCTCCTACGAGCAGTACTTC. Its protein product is CAISESLLSYEQYF.

The CDR3 nucleotides are TGCAGCGTTGAAGAGGAGGGGTTTAATGAAAAACTGTTTTTT. As protein: CSVEEEGFNEKLFF. This sequence joins TRBV29-1 and TRBJ1-4; the D gene is possibly TRBD1 (5 bases). Germline-derived CDR1 and CDR2 are SQVTM and ANQGSEA. There are 14 residues in the CDR3. V dropped 0 bases and J dropped 4 bases, with 9 bases sitting between them.

The rearrangement links TRBV6-5 to TRBJ2-1; TRBD2 might be the D (5 bases). Trimming cost V 3 bases and J 2 bases, with 14 bases left between them. The germline CDR1 and CDR2 sequences are MNHEY and SVGAGI. The CDR3 is made up of 16 amino acids. The CDR3 DNA reads TGTGCCAGCAGTTATTCCGGCGGGCTGGCCTACAATGAGCAGTTCTTC. It is translated as CASSYSGGLAYNEQFF.

This chain connects TRBV19 to TRBJ1-1, with D uncertain. V shed 7 bases and J shed 2 bases, with 5 bases lying between them. The CDR3 loop spans 11 amino acids. CDR1 is LNHDA, CDR2 SQIVND, per germline (reference sequence). CDR3 in amino acids: CASTANTEAFF. CDR3 sequence (DNA): TGTGCCAGTACGGCAAACACTGAAGCTTTCTTT.

This chain connects TRBV10-1 to TRBJ2-7; D not certain. V lost 3 bases and J lost 5, with 5 bases in between. Germline CDR1 reads WNHNN; CDR2 reads SYGVQD (reference sequence). This CDR3 is built from 11 residues. CDR3 loop: CASSEGNEQYF. CDR3 sequence (DNA): TGCGCCAGCAGTGAAGGAAACGAGCAGTACTTC.

This chain joins TRBV5-1 and TRBJ1-2; 10 bases match TRBD1. V lost 0 bases and J lost 5; bases outside the gene matches: 7. Germline-derived CDR1 and CDR2 are SGHRS and YFSETQ. The CDR3 sequence is 16 residues long. The DNA of the CDR3 is TGCGCCAGCAGCTTGGGGGCCGGGACAGGGGTGTATGGCTACACCTTC. It codes for CASSLGAGTGVYGYTF. Based on the CDR3 plus reference TRBV5-1 and TRBJ1-2, the full variable domain is KAGVTQTPRYLIKTRGQQVTLSCSPISGHRSVSWYQQTPGQGLQFLFEYFSETQRNKGNFPGRFSGRQFSNSRSEMNVSTLELGDSALYLCASSLGAGTGVYGYTFGSGTRLTVV.

The chain carries TRBV2 and TRBJ2-1; D may be TRBD1 or TRBD2 (5 bases each). Germline-derived CDR1 and CDR2 are SNHLY and FYNNEI. The CDR3 length is 13 residues. V lost 10 bases to trimming and J lost 8 bases, with 18 bases between them. DNA for the CDR3: TGTGCCATCCCGGGACCCGAGGTGGATGAGCAGTTCTTC. It is translated as CAIPGPEVDEQFF. Combining the CDR3 with reference TRBV2 and TRBJ2-1 gives the whole variable domain EPEVTQTPSHQVTQMGQEVILRCVPISNHLYFYWYRQILGQKVEFLVSFYNNEISEKSEIFDDQFSVERPDGSNFTLKIRSTKLEDSAMYFCAIPGPEVDEQFFGPGTRLTVL.

The CDR3 sequence is CASSETTQGAKGAFF. For the CDR3, the DNA is TGTGCCAGCAGTGAGACGACACAGGGGGCAAAAGGAGCTTTCTTT. This chain links TRBV2 with TRBJ1-1, with TRBD1 matching over 9 bases. Germline lookup yields CDR1 SNHLY and CDR2 FYNNEI. V was clipped by 3 bases and J by 10 bases; unmatched bases: 12. CDR3 length: 15 amino acids.

V gene TRBV6-6 combines with J gene TRBJ1-4; TRBD1 agrees at 7 bases. The CDR3 runs to 15 residues. Germline V gene sequence: CDR1 MNHNY, CDR2 SVGAGI (reference sequence). The J segment lost 4 bases and the V segment lost 2 bases, leaving 4 bases of the junction unmatched. CDR3 sequence: CASSYIGGFNEKLFF. The CDR3 DNA reads TGTGCCAGCAGTTACATAGGGGGCTTTAATGAAAAACTGTTTTTT.

This clone occurred a few times. V is TRBV9 and J is TRBJ2-7; D unresolved. CDR1 and CDR2 from the germline V gene are SGDLS and YYNGEE. The CDR3 is made up of 13 amino acids. The ends were cut back, 4 bases at V and 0 bases at J, with 8 bases in the middle. This chain's CDR3 is CASSPRSSYEQYF. The CDR3 nucleotides are TGTGCCAGCAGCCCCAGGAGCTCCTACGAGCAGTACTTC.

The gene calls are TRBV18 and TRBJ2-3; D is unclear. The CDR3 has 13 residues. The germline V gene has CDR1 KGHSH and CDR2 LQKENI. V was pared by 2 bases and J by 4 bases, with 7 bases between. The chain's CDR3 is CASSPRVADTQYF. Here the CDR3 DNA reads TGTGCCAGCTCACCAAGGGTCGCAGATACGCAGTATTTT.

The gene calls are TRBV7-2 and TRBJ1-4; no firm D call. CDR1 is SGHTA, CDR2 FQGNSA, per germline. CDR3 length equals 14 residues. The V and J ends lost 5 bases and 8 bases respectively, with 15 bases between them. The CDR3 reads CASSRAGRREKLFF. CDR3 bases: TGTGCCAGCAGCCGGGCTGGGAGACGGGAAAAACTGTTTTTT.

The chain couples TRBV7-2 to TRBJ2-7; TRBD1 matches 7 bases. Trimming took 1 base from V and 5 from J; bases not matched to a gene: 5. This CDR3 has 14 amino acids. Per the germline V gene, CDR1 is SGHTA and CDR2 is FQGNSA. The CDR3 loop is CASSLDHRGDEQYF. In DNA, the CDR3 is TGTGCCAGCAGCTTAGACCACAGGGGAGACGAGCAGTACTTC.

This rearrangement joins TRBV5-1 to TRBJ2-1; a weak D match, TRBD1 (6 bases). This CDR3 is 15 amino acids long. Trimming shortened V by 0 bases and J by 8 bases, and 15 bases separated the two germline ends. Germline-derived CDR1 and CDR2 are SGHRS and YFSETQ. This chain's CDR3 is CASSLGTGWLDEQFF. The CDR3 DNA follows: TGCGCCAGCAGCTTGGGAACAGGGTGGTTGGATGAGCAGTTCTTC.

This clone was seen once. This chain uses TRBV28 with TRBJ1-5, with unresolved D. This CDR3 is built from 13 residues. Germline CDR1 MDHEN, CDR2 SYDVKM. The V end lost 6 bases, the J end lost 4 bases, and 10 bases lay between the germline ends. CDR3 amino acids: CASRVRVNQPQHF. DNA for the CDR3: TGTGCCAGCAGGGTACGGGTTAATCAGCCCCAGCATTTT.